One sample yielded the 29 T cell receptor beta chains listed below, sequenced in a study of OX40 agonist ivuxolimab in advanced cancers. Using immunoSEQ multiplex PCR, the repertoire was profiled, and TCRdb retains in-frame clones only, with some absent. The sample holds 150,000 to 170,000 clones, 90% to 95% seen once. Here the sequenced sample was CD4+ or CD8+ T cells sorted from blood, taken in a trial of the OX40 agonist ivuxolimab. The receptors were gathered from an adult with an advanced solid tumor such as melanoma, head and neck, liver or kidney cancer.

The V and J genes are TRBV6-4 and TRBJ1-2; no clear D gene. CDR1 is MRHNA, CDR2 SNTAGT, per germline. This CDR3 comprises 13 residues. Trimming took off 2 bases at V and 4 bases at J, with 8 bases between the two ends. The CDR3 loop reads CASSDGSSYGYTF. DNA of the CDR3: TGTGCCAGCAGTGACGGCAGTAGCTATGGCTACACCTTC.

This chain connects TRBV4-3 to TRBJ1-5; D gene uncertain. CDR1 and CDR2 from the germline V gene are LGHNA and YSLEER. This CDR3 spans 15 amino acids. The V end was cut by 2 bases, the J end by 0 bases, with 8 bases between. The CDR3 region has the DNA TGCGCCAGCAGCCAATCAGGCACTAGCAATCAGCCCCAGCATTTT. Its protein is CASSQSGTSNQPQHF.

This chain links TRBV19 with TRBJ2-3, with 8 nucleotides matching TRBD1. Per germline, CDR1 LNHDA and CDR2 SQIVND (reference sequence). CDR3 size: 16 residues. Trimming at V came to 1 base and at J to 5 bases, leaving 8 bases not matched to a gene. CDR3 DNA: TGTGCCAGTAGTATAGGGTGGGCAGGGGGCGAAGATACGCAGTATTTT. Translation gives CASSIGWAGGEDTQYF. Full variable domain (missing parts from reference TRBV19 and TRBJ2-3): DGGITQSPKYLFRKEGQNVTLSCEQNLNHDAMYWYRQDPGQGLRLIYYSQIVNDFQKGDIAEGYSVSREKKESFPLTVTSAQKNPTAFYLCASSIGWAGGEDTQYFGPGTRLTVL.

The genes are TRBV4-3 and TRBJ2-5; D might be TRBD2 (6 bases). Trimming shortened V by 4 bases and J by 5 bases, and 14 bases separated the two germline ends. CDR1 and CDR2 (germline): LGHNA, YSLEER. This CDR3 region has 14 residues. The chain's CDR3 is CASSLGPSEETQYF. DNA of the CDR3: TGCGCCAGCAGCCTCGGCCCTAGCGAGGAGACCCAGTACTTC.

This chain links TRBV6-5 with TRBJ1-1; 7 bases line up with TRBD1. The CDR3 consists of 15 residues. The J segment lost 5 bases and the V segment lost 8 bases, leaving 14 bases of the junction unmatched. Germline V CDR1 and CDR2: MNHEY, SVGAGI. The CDR3 DNA reads as TGTGCCAGCCACAGGGACAGACCAACAGTTACTGAAGCTTTCTTT. Residues: CASHRDRPTVTEAFF.

CDR3 sequence reads: CASSLTGPNYGYTF. The CDR3 DNA is TGTGCCAGCAGCCTCACTGGGCCTAACTATGGCTACACCTTC. The rearrangement links TRBV28 to TRBJ1-2, with D uncertain. Germline CDR1 is MDHEN and CDR2 is SYDVKM. Trimming pared 6 bases from V and 0 bases from J, leaving 11 bases between. This CDR3 contains 14 residues.

This clone has a handful of counts. The genes are TRBV5-5 and TRBJ1-2, with a possible D match to TRBD1 (5 bases). The germline gives CDR1 SGHKS, CDR2 YYEKEE (reference sequence). Trimming shortened V by 0 bases and J by 4 bases, and 7 bases separated the two germline ends. The length of the CDR3 is 13 residues. In DNA form, the CDR3 reads TGTGCCAGCAGCTTGGCTGGGGGCTATGGCTACACCTTC. Translation: CASSLAGGYGYTF.

The rearrangement links TRBV5-1 to TRBJ2-5; TRBD2 agrees at 9 bases. The germline V gene has CDR1 SGHRS and CDR2 YFSETQ. V lost 7 bases and J lost 5; bases outside the gene matches: 12. This CDR3 contains 15 residues. The CDR3 protein is CASGLAGWDGETQYF. The CDR3 region has the DNA TGCGCCAGCGGCCTAGCGGGATGGGATGGGGAGACCCAGTACTTC.

This rearrangement joins TRBV18 to TRBJ1-5; D unclear. Germline V CDR1 and CDR2: KGHSH, LQKENI. V was trimmed by 1 base and J by 4 bases, leaving 8 bases between them. CDR3 size: 14 residues. CDR3 region: CASSPQRTNQPQHF. The CDR3 coding sequence is TGTGCCAGCTCACCACAGCGCACGAATCAGCCCCAGCATTTT.

The V and J genes are TRBV11-3 and TRBJ2-5; D may correspond to TRBD1 or TRBD2 (5 bases each). V was pared by 3 bases and J by 5 bases, with 13 bases between. The germline V gene has CDR1 SGHNT and CDR2 YENEEA. The CDR3 contains 14 residues. The CDR3 nucleotides read TGTGCCAGCAGCTTCCCTGGCAGGGAGGAGACCCAGTACTTC. Translated: CASSFPGREETQYF. The entire variable domain, with the rest obtained from reference TRBV11-3 and TRBJ2-5, is as follows: EAGVVQSPRYKIIEKKQPVAFWCNPISGHNTLYWYLQNLGQGPELLIRYENEEAVDDSQLPKDRFSAERLKGVDSTLKIQPAELGDSAVYLCASSFPGREETQYFGPGTRLLVL.

The gene calls are TRBV19 and TRBJ1-1; D unresolved. With 3 bases removed from V and 5 bases from J, the gap between germline ends came to 10 bases. From germline, CDR1 is LNHDA and CDR2 SQIVND (reference sequence). This CDR3 is 13 amino acids long. CDR3: CASSIWAETEAFF. The DNA of the CDR3 is TGTGCCAGTAGTATCTGGGCCGAGACTGAAGCTTTCTTT.

The chain recombines TRBV5-1 with TRBJ1-1; D is uncertain. This CDR3 spans 14 amino acids. V was trimmed by 1 base and J by 0 bases, leaving 7 bases between them. Germline V lookup: CDR1 SGHRS, CDR2 YFSETQ. CDR3 sequence (DNA): TGCGCCAGCAGCTTGAATGGTATGAACACTGAAGCTTTCTTT. Protein: CASSLNGMNTEAFF.

The rearrangement joins TRBV2 to TRBJ1-5; 8 bases align to TRBD1. This CDR3 contains 16 residues. Germline values: CDR1 SNHLY, CDR2 FYNNEI. Germline trimming cut 5 bases from V and 0 bases from J; bases unmatched to any gene: 6. The DNA of the CDR3 is TGTGCCAGCAGTAGACAGGGGCCTTATAGCAATCAGCCCCAGCATTTT. Translated, it gives CASSRQGPYSNQPQHF.

This clone was found a few times. One end of the junction varies from germline; a read error may be responsible. This chain joins TRBV7-9 and TRBJ1-1; 8 nucleotides agree with TRBD1. CDR3 length: 13 amino acids. CDR1 and CDR2 (germline): SEHNR, FQNEAQ (reference sequence). CDR3: CASGWTGNAEAFF. The CDR3 DNA is TGTGCCAGCGGATGGACAGGGAACGCTGAAGCTTTCTTT.

The V gene is TRBV5-1, the J gene TRBJ1-3; D call uncertain. Germline CDR1 SGHRS, CDR2 YFSETQ. V was shortened by 0 bases and J by 4 bases, with 14 bases between the two germline ends. The CDR3 totals 16 residues. DNA of the CDR3: TGCGCCAGCAGCTTGGAAGAGGTCGGGAGGGGAAACACCATATATTTT. Residues: CASSLEEVGRGNTIYF.

This chain uses TRBV5-1 with TRBJ2-3, with D perhaps TRBD2 (5 bases). V shed 0 bases and J shed 5 bases, with 10 bases lying between them. Germline CDR1 and CDR2: SGHRS and YFSETQ. The CDR3 contains 14 residues. Written as DNA, the CDR3 is TGCGCCAGCAGCTTGGAATTAGCGATAGATACGCAGTATTTT. Protein product: CASSLELAIDTQYF.

The chain uses TRBV6-5 and TRBJ2-7; D gene uncertain. Trimming took off 0 bases at V and 4 bases at J, with 7 bases between the two ends. This CDR3 region has 13 residues. Germline CDR1 MNHEY, CDR2 SVGAGI. CDR3: CASSYSGVYEQYF. In DNA, the CDR3 is TGTGCCAGCAGTTACTCTGGGGTATACGAGCAGTACTTC.

CDR3 nucleotide sequence: TGTGCCAGGGACAGGGGTCATCAGCCCCAGCATTTT. Its translation is CARDRGHQPQHF. The chain links TRBV21-1 to TRBJ1-5; the table's D gene call, TRBD1, was not cross checked with the DNA. TRBV21-1 is given as a pseudogene. The CDR3 is 12 residues long.

The CDR3 sequence: CATTRGVNMNTEAFF. The CDR3 nucleotides are TGTGCCACCACGAGGGGGGTCAACATGAACACTGAAGCTTTCTTT. V is TRBV7-8 and J is TRBJ1-1; a weak D match, TRBD1 (6 bases). Germline V gene sequence: CDR1 SGHVS, CDR2 FQNEAQ. This CDR3 region has 15 residues. V lost 10 bases, J lost 0 bases, and 18 bases lay in between.

The chain joins TRBV4-3 to TRBJ1-4; perhaps TRBD1 as D (5 bases). The germline V gene has CDR1 LGHNA and CDR2 YSLEER. There are 16 residues in the CDR3. Trimming left V 0 bases short and J 3 bases short, with 11 bases between. The CDR3 sequence: CASSQDGGLANEKLFF. Here the CDR3 DNA reads TGCGCCAGCAGCCAAGATGGGGGGTTGGCTAATGAAAAACTGTTTTTT.

This chain links TRBV5-1 with TRBJ1-1; a weak D match, TRBD1 (6 bases). From germline, CDR1 is SGHRS and CDR2 YFSETQ. V shed 3 bases and J shed 12 bases, with 21 bases lying between them. The CDR3 length is 14 residues. This CDR3 reads CASSSGLRTESTFF. DNA of the CDR3: TGCGCCAGCAGCTCGGGACTTAGGACAGAAAGTACTTTCTTT.

This clone was counted once. The chain couples TRBV9 to TRBJ2-3; a weak D match, TRBD2 (6 bases). V gave up 0 bases and J gave up 2 bases, with 10 bases separating them. Germline V CDR1 and CDR2: SGDLS, YYNGEE. The CDR3 contains 15 residues. The CDR3 sequence is CASSVGGAYTDTQYF. The CDR3 DNA sequence: TGTGCCAGCAGCGTAGGCGGGGCCTACACAGATACGCAGTATTTT.

The chain carries TRBV19 and TRBJ1-1; TRBD1 aligns across 7 bases. CDR3 size: 16 residues. The germline CDR1 and CDR2 sequences are LNHDA and SQIVND (reference sequence). J gave up 0 bases and V 4 bases, and 8 bases lay outside the gene matches. CDR3 loop: CASSTRLGTVNTEAFF. Here the CDR3 DNA reads TGTGCCAGTAGTACCCGTCTGGGGACAGTGAACACTGAAGCTTTCTTT.

Details on this clone: Other DNA sequences from this sample encode an identical CDR3 as well. The rearrangement links TRBV7-2 to TRBJ1-1; D unclear. The germline gives CDR1 SGHTA, CDR2 FQGNSA. Trimming cost V 1 base and J 4 bases, with 1 base left between them. The CDR3 is made up of 11 amino acids. The CDR3, as DNA: TGTGCCAGCAGCTTAGGCACTGAAGCTTTCTTT. This sequence encodes CASSLGTEAFF.

This chain connects TRBV12-5 to TRBJ1-4; D gene ambiguous. Germline-derived CDR1 and CDR2 are LGHNT and FRNRAP. The CDR3 spans 16 residues. V was cut by 1 base and J by 8 bases, with 17 bases left in between. The CDR3 protein is CASGLGRATLGEKLFF. CDR3 bases: TGTGCTAGTGGTTTGGGGAGGGCCACCCTAGGAGAAAAACTGTTTTTT.

The count of this clone is one. This chain uses TRBV6-6 with TRBJ1-1; D gene unclear. The germline gives CDR1 MNHNY, CDR2 SVGAGI (reference sequence). The V end lost 2 bases, the J end lost 7 bases, and 8 bases lay between the germline ends. CDR3 length: 12 residues. The CDR3 loop reads CASSYRAVEAFF. The CDR3 nucleotides read TGTGCCAGCAGTTACAGGGCTGTTGAAGCTTTCTTT.

The chain recombines TRBV28 with TRBJ2-6; D possibly corresponds to TRBD1 (5 bases). The V and J ends lost 8 bases and 0 bases respectively, with 11 bases between them. The CDR3 has 15 residues. Germline V gene lookup returns CDR1 MDHEN and CDR2 SYDVKM. The CDR3 sequence is CASLDSFSGANVLTF. The CDR3 DNA is TGTGCCAGCCTCGACAGTTTCTCTGGGGCCAACGTCCTGACTTTC.

The chain recombines TRBV6-1 with TRBJ1-1; D might be TRBD1 (6 bases). Germline CDR1 reads MNHNS; CDR2 reads SASEGT. Trimming stripped 8 bases from V and 3 bases from J, with 7 bases between. CDR3 size: 11 residues. CDR3 loop: CASQGYTEAFF. CDR3 DNA: TGTGCCAGCCAGGGGTACACTGAAGCTTTCTTT.

The V and J genes are TRBV7-2 and TRBJ2-3; the match to TRBD2 covers 7 bases. V lost 0 bases, J lost 0 bases, and 6 bases stayed unmatched. The CDR3 covers 17 residues. Germline lookup yields CDR1 SGHTA and CDR2 FQGNSA. The CDR3, as DNA: TGTGCCAGCAGCTTAGCTCCTAGCGGATCTAGCACAGATACGCAGTATTTT. Encoded protein: CASSLAPSGSSTDTQYF.